The rows below give T cell receptor beta chains drawn from one sample of a study of T cell therapy after organ transplantation. Clones were sequenced by immunoSEQ multiplex PCR, and TCRdb holds only the in-frame ones, with some missing. Of some 47,000 clones listed, 94% are singletons. Their antigens remain unidentified. The sequencing used CD8+ T cells from blood, collected before autologous CMV-specific T cell therapy. The source is a human patient who had received a solid organ transplant and had CMV disease. Each CDR3 is given with its conserved first and last residue.

j_call	v_call	cdr3_aa
TRBJ2-2	TRBV29-1	CSVVWRGGGELFF
TRBJ1-2	TRBV5-1	CASSPWARGDGYTF
TRBJ2-1	TRBV7-7	CASSQGQGTYNEQFF
TRBJ1-6	TRBV7-6	CASGGEQGAINSPLHF
TRBJ2-1	TRBV7-2	CASSFDNYNEQFF
TRBJ2-5	TRBV7-9	CASSLAAGPTGGKTQYF
TRBJ2-1	TRBV6-1	CASSHRDPGQFF
TRBJ2-7	TRBV4-3	CASSPGTASYEQYF
TRBJ1-1	TRBV6-5	CASSFSGTEAFF
TRBJ2-6	TRBV4-2	CASSHPVEDRAFPLSSGANVLTF
TRBJ1-1	TRBV19	CASISGMNTEAFF
TRBJ1-3	TRBV19	CASSGGRRTSGNTIYF
TRBJ2-5	TRBV7-2	CASSNARGGTQYF
TRBJ1-1	TRBV7-9	CASSSTGGRVNTEAFF
TRBJ1-2	TRBV19	CASAGSYGYTF
TRBJ1-5	TRBV2	CASSEGGWPGVNQPQHF
TRBJ1-1	TRBV27	CASSLLGNTEAFF
TRBJ2-7	TRBV11-2	CATTGISYEQYF
TRBJ1-1	TRBV4-1	CASSQVGERITEAFF
TRBJ2-7	TRBV6-1	CASRSTSDYEQYF
TRBJ1-1	TRBV6-5	CASSYTVITEAFF
TRBJ2-5	TRBV19	CASSMIAYQETQYF
TRBJ2-7	TRBV27	CASSSPEGWDYEQYF
TRBJ1-5	TRBV5-8	CASSLAPGPFQPQHF
TRBJ2-7	TRBV6-1	CANTDRGLPYEQYF
TRBJ2-5	TRBV7-9	CASSSRLAGVEETQYF
TRBJ1-1	TRBV11-2	CASSAMGSNTEAFF
TRBJ2-5	TRBV11-2	CASSLARGGQETQYF
TRBJ2-1	TRBV5-1	CASSPRQVVNEQFF
TRBJ1-1	TRBV6-5	CTSSYGGDTEAFF
TRBJ1-2	TRBV27	CASSLAANYGYTF
TRBJ1-1	TRBV4-3	CASSQGPGGAFF
TRBJ2-1	TRBV27	CASRRVEIAYNEQFF
TRBJ1-2	TRBV30	CAWSVSIGGGYGYTF
TRBJ2-2	TRBV7-9	CASSLGTPEELFF
TRBJ2-1	TRBV11-2	CASSGQGRDEQFF
TRBJ2-1	TRBV19	CASSIDPRAYNEQFF